The T cell receptor (beta chain) under discussion was sequenced for a study of blood T cell repertoires in COVID-19. Study overall: From T cells, B-cell-depleted T cells, or PBMCs came the material, which was cDNA or gDNA.

Data came from immunoSEQ multiplex PCR; TCRdb stores just in-frame clones and leaves some out. The table records approximately 100,000 clones, 84% of them present only once. There are 15 residues in the CDR3. The germline CDR1 and CDR2 sequences are SGHRS and YFSETQ. Trimming left V 0 bases short and J 4 bases short, with 10 bases between. The chain couples TRBV5-1 to TRBJ1-4, with unresolved D. The sample was peripheral blood. The receptor comes from a woman aged 60 to 75 with acute or convalescent COVID-19. CDR3 coding DNA: TGCGCCAGCAGCTTGGGTGGGCTTGATAATGAAAAACTGTTTTTT. Its protein product is CASSLGGLDNEKLFF.